This record looks at one TCR beta chain sequence and its context. The ends lost 4 bases at V and 3 bases at J; junction bases unmatched: 7. The CDR3 loop spans 17 amino acids. TCRdb analysed the PCR reads with MiXCR anew, one entry per CDR3 protein. This table holds roughly 20,000 distinct CDR3 sequences, 40% to 45% found once. The data were obtained in a study of tumor-infiltrating lymphocytes in oesophageal squamous cell carcinoma. Sequencing was done on a sample of normal esophageal tissue next to the tumor. This receptor was taken from a female donor with esophageal squamous cell carcinoma. This chain uses TRBV12-3 or TRBV12-4 with TRBJ2-2, with 11 bases lining up with TRBD2. CDR3 nucleotides: TGTGCCAGCAGTTCCCCGCTAGCGGGAGGCCACACCGGGGAGCTGTTTTTT. Residues: CASSSPLAGGHTGELFF.